The 16 T cell receptor beta chains listed next were all sequenced from one sample in a study of post-analysis software for immune sequencing data. Findings and limits, study-wide: A few TRBV segments occurring more often in patients than controls included TRBV5-6, TRBV5-1 and TRBV20-1.

Unique molecular identifiers featured in each of the TCR beta cDNA libraries. One entry per CDR3 protein, called by TCRdb with MiXCR from the PCR reads. The sample shows around 770,000 distinct CDR3 sequences, about 43% of them seen only once. The antigens of these receptors remain unknown. The specimen was blood. These receptors were obtained from a girl between 10 and 17 years old with multiple sclerosis.

V usage is TRBV6-5 and J usage is TRBJ2-5; the D gene is possibly TRBD1 (6 bases). V was cut by 4 bases and J by 1 base, with 10 bases left in between. Per germline, CDR1 MNHEY and CDR2 SVGAGI. The CDR3 contains 14 residues. The CDR3 loop reads CASSSRGRQETQYF. CDR3 coding DNA: TGTGCCAGCAGTTCCAGGGGACGCCAAGAGACCCAGTACTTC.

This clonotype occurred a few times. The rearrangement uses TRBV6-6 and TRBJ2-1; no firm D call. V lost 6 bases to trimming and J lost 3 bases, with 15 bases between them. In germline, CDR1 is MNHNY, CDR2 SVGAGI (reference sequence). This CDR3 comprises 15 residues. The CDR3 is CASSPLDPSYNEQFF. The CDR3 coding sequence is TGTGCCAGCAGCCCGCTCGACCCCAGCTACAATGAGCAGTTCTTC.

The J gene is TRBJ2-7, the V gene TRBV24-1; D remains unclear. The DNA matches TRBJ2-5 better at its end, which makes the J call doubtful. CDR3 size: 16 residues. CDR1 and CDR2 from the germline V gene are KGHDR and SFDVKD. CDR3: CATSDFQTHLTQTQYF. DNA of the CDR3: TGTGCCACCAGTGATTTCCAGACCCATCTTACCCAGACCCAGTACTTC.

This clonotype was counted a single time. The chain joins TRBV7-2 to TRBJ2-1; perhaps TRBD1 as D (5 bases). Per germline, CDR1 SGHTA and CDR2 FQGNSA. The V end lost 5 bases, the J end lost 7 bases, and 18 bases lay between the germline ends. This CDR3 region has 15 residues. The CDR3 nucleotides are TGTGCCAGCAGCCCTTGGGGCGCAGGTTGGAATGAGCAGTTCTTC. Translating gives CASSPWGAGWNEQFF.

The V gene is TRBV12-5, the J gene TRBJ2-6; perhaps TRBD1 as D (6 bases). The CDR3 loop spans 14 amino acids. The V gene's germline CDR1 is LGHNT and CDR2 FRNRAP. Trimming took 8 bases from V and 2 from J, leaving 10 bases between them. Here the CDR3 DNA reads TGTGCTAGTAGCACAGGGCCTGGGGCCAACGTCCTGACTTTC. Its translation: CASSTGPGANVLTF.

The chain uses TRBV27 and TRBJ2-5; maybe TRBD2 (7 bases). Germline-derived CDR1 and CDR2 are MNHEY and SMNVEV (reference sequence). This CDR3 is 15 amino acids long. Between the trimmed V and J ends, which lost 1 base and 2 bases, there was a span of 11 bases. In nucleotides, the CDR3 is TGTGCCAGCAGTTTATTCGGGGGGCAGCAAGAGACCCAGTACTTC. This gives the protein CASSLFGGQQETQYF.

The rearrangement uses TRBV20-1 and TRBJ2-2; the D gene is possibly TRBD2 (6 bases). Germline values: CDR1 DFQATT, CDR2 SNEGSKA (reference sequence). This CDR3 contains 14 residues. V lost 5 bases and J 8 bases, leaving 18 bases between the germline ends. The CDR3 here is CSAFRPLARGELFF. The CDR3 DNA reads TGCAGTGCTTTCCGTCCTCTAGCGAGGGGGGAGCTGTTTTTT.

This clonotype has a handful of counts. V is TRBV11-2 and J is TRBJ2-3, with 10 bases that match TRBD1. Germline V gene data show CDR1 as SGHAT and CDR2 as FQNNGV. The CDR3 loop spans 16 amino acids. Losses at the gene ends were 5 bases for V and 5 bases for J; bases not matched to a gene: 10. The CDR3 spells CASSRPGQGTVDTQYF. The CDR3 DNA reads as TGTGCCAGCAGCCGGCCGGGACAGGGGACCGTAGATACGCAGTATTTT.

The table lists this clonotype with a few counts. The chain links TRBV19 to TRBJ1-1; the D gene is possibly TRBD1 (5 bases). Germline V gene sequence: CDR1 LNHDA, CDR2 SQIVND (reference sequence). With 5 bases removed from V and 1 base from J, the gap between germline ends came to 14 bases. This CDR3 contains 15 residues. Here the CDR3 reads CASSPRQRRNTEAFF. DNA for the CDR3: TGTGCCAGTAGTCCGAGACAGAGGCGGAACACTGAAGCTTTCTTT.

This chain joins TRBV6-6 and TRBJ2-7; TRBD2 matches at 10 bases. CDR1 and CDR2 from the germline V gene are MNHNY and SVGAGI (reference sequence). There are 12 residues in the CDR3. V lost 7 bases and J lost 6; bases outside the gene matches: 3. The CDR3 sequence is CASNLAGGEQYF. The CDR3 bases are TGTGCCAGCAATTTAGCGGGAGGCGAGCAGTACTTC.

The chain links TRBV20-1 to TRBJ2-3, with D possibly matching TRBD2 (6 bases). With 2 bases removed from V and 2 bases from J, the gap between germline ends came to 11 bases. From germline, CDR1 is DFQATT and CDR2 SNEGSKA (reference sequence). The CDR3 loop spans 14 amino acids. The CDR3 DNA is TGCAGTGCTAGAAGGTTAGCGGTCACAGATACGCAGTATTTT. Its translation: CSARRLAVTDTQYF.

The V and J genes are TRBV4-2 and TRBJ2-3; D is undetermined. V shed 0 bases and J shed 5 bases, with 9 bases lying between them. The CDR3 is made up of 14 amino acids. The germline V gene has CDR1 LGHNA and CDR2 YNFKEQ. CDR3 nucleotides: TGTGCCAGCAGCCAAGAGGTGGTAGGAGATACGCAGTATTTT. The encoded protein is CASSQEVVGDTQYF.

This clonotype appeared a single time. The chain couples TRBV10-3 to TRBJ2-3, with D tentatively TRBD1 (6 bases). Trimming took off 3 bases at V and 0 bases at J, with 13 bases between the two ends. Germline CDR1 is ENHRY and CDR2 is SYGVKD. The CDR3 is 16 residues long. For the CDR3, the DNA is TGTGCCATCAGTGATCTGGTGGGGGCTAGCACAGATACGCAGTATTTT. This sequence encodes CAISDLVGASTDTQYF.

This clonotype has more than one count but fewer than ten. This chain joins TRBV12-3 or TRBV12-4 and TRBJ2-7, with TRBD1 matching 8 bases. The trim removed 5 bases at V and 2 bases at J, leaving 8 bases unmatched. The CDR3 has 15 amino acids. CDR3 in amino acids: CASSPRTGSAYEQYF. DNA of the CDR3: TGTGCCAGCAGTCCGAGGACAGGGAGCGCCTACGAGCAGTACTTC.

The gene calls are TRBV12-3 or TRBV12-4 and TRBJ1-5; 7 bases align to TRBD1. After removal of 0 bases from V and 0 bases from J, the junction contained 8 bases not matched to a gene. This CDR3 has 18 amino acids. This CDR3 reads CASSLALDRRHSNQPQHF. The CDR3, as DNA: TGTGCCAGCAGTTTAGCCCTGGACAGGAGACATAGCAATCAGCCCCAGCATTTT.

The chain carries TRBV5-1 and TRBJ2-1; no firm D call. Trimming shortened V by 0 bases and J by 8 bases, and 15 bases separated the two germline ends. Germline V CDR1 and CDR2: SGHRS, YFSETQ. The CDR3 consists of 15 residues. Here the CDR3 DNA reads TGCGCCAGCAGCTTGGCCCTCTCGAGAGGCGATGAGCAGTTCTTC. This sequence encodes CASSLALSRGDEQFF.